These 15 T cell receptor beta chains were sequenced from one sample in a study of response to subunit inactivated influenza vaccine. TCRdb reanalysed the RT-PCR reads using MiXCR and keeps one entry per CDR3 protein. The repertoire includes over 400,000 distinct CDR3 sequences, roughly 13% of them detected once, and about an eighth sits in the top ten. The sample was PBMCs from blood, taken roughly 45 days after vaccination. Receptors originate from a man aged 45-65 years who received an inactivated influenza vaccine.

This clonotype was found many times. V gene TRBV6-5 combines with J gene TRBJ2-7, with D perhaps TRBD1 (5 bases). Germline CDR1 and CDR2: MNHEY and SVGAGI. The CDR3 length is 14 residues. V gave up 4 bases and J gave up 7 bases, with 17 bases separating them. This CDR3 reads CASSFTGPTAEQYF. The CDR3 DNA reads TGTGCCAGCAGTTTTACAGGCCCAACGGCGGAGCAGTACTTC.

The chain couples TRBV7-2 to TRBJ1-4; 10 bases line up with TRBD1. J was trimmed by 8 bases and V by 5 bases; bases with no gene match: 8. There are 15 residues in the CDR3. The germline gives CDR1 SGHTA, CDR2 FQGNSA. CDR3 in DNA: TGTGCCAGCAGCCCTCAGACAGGGGGCGGAGAAAAACTGTTTTTT. Amino acid sequence: CASSPQTGGGEKLFF.

In this sample, this clonotype turned up a few times. The rearrangement links TRBV12-3 or TRBV12-4 to TRBJ2-3; unclear D gene. The CDR3 sequence is 12 residues long. The V end lost 4 bases, the J end lost 6 bases, and 8 bases lay between the germline ends. Here the CDR3 DNA reads TGTGCCAGCAGTTCCCACTGGGATACGCAGTATTTT. Translating gives CASSSHWDTQYF.

This clonotype was recorded a few times. For the CDR3, the DNA is TGTGCCAGCAGCCCGCCAGGGAGTCGGGAGACCCAGTACTTC. Protein sequence: CASSPPGSRETQYF. The gene calls are TRBV11-2 and TRBJ2-5, with D perhaps matching TRBD1 or TRBD2 (5 bases each). The CDR3 consists of 14 residues. The germline CDR1 and CDR2 sequences are SGHAT and FQNNGV. The V and J ends lost 5 bases and 5 bases respectively, with 15 bases between them.

This clonotype occurred a few times. A much larger clone lies one base from this, so it may be a read error. This rearrangement joins TRBV12-3 or TRBV12-4 to TRBJ2-3, with D tentatively TRBD2 (6 bases). The CDR3 spans 13 residues. Trimming cost V 6 bases and J 4 bases, with 11 bases left between them. The CDR3: CASSFTSSDTQYF. In nucleotides, the CDR3 is TGTGCCAGCAGCTTCACTAGCTCAGATACGCAGTATTTT.

The sample holds many counts of this clonotype. The rearrangement uses TRBV4-3 and TRBJ2-7; possible D gene TRBD2, 6 bases. CDR1 is LGHNA and CDR2 is YSLEER in the germline V gene. V was shortened by 0 bases and J by 7 bases, with 7 bases between the two germline ends. The CDR3 runs to 12 residues. The CDR3 reads CASSQEGGEQYF. The CDR3 DNA sequence: TGCGCCAGCAGCCAAGAGGGAGGAGAGCAGTACTTC.

This clonotype was seen at least ten times. The V gene is TRBV15, the J gene TRBJ1-1; D gene uncertain. The CDR3 length is 14 residues. The V end was cut by 0 bases, the J end by 1 base, with 6 bases between. Germline assignment: CDR1 LNHNV and CDR2 YYDKDF (reference sequence). CDR3 sequence reads: CATSRDLENTEAFF. CDR3 bases: TGTGCCACCAGCAGAGACCTGGAGAACACTGAAGCTTTCTTT.

The V and J genes are TRBV12-3 or TRBV12-4 and TRBJ2-7, with 11 bases fitting TRBD2. The CDR3 contains 17 residues. V was clipped by 3 bases and J by 0 bases; unmatched bases: 7. The CDR3 nucleotides read TGTGCCAGCAGTTTGTCTAGCGGGGGGCTGAGCTCCTACGAGCAGTACTTC. Its translation: CASSLSSGGLSSYEQYF.

The chain couples TRBV18 to TRBJ2-1, with 8 bases that match TRBD2. V gave up 4 bases and J gave up 3 bases; unmatched junction bases: 5. Germline CDR1 KGHSH, CDR2 LQKENI. The CDR3 spans 15 residues. Here the CDR3 DNA reads TGTGCCAGCTCACTAGCGGGAAATTACTACAATGAGCAGTTCTTC. As protein: CASSLAGNYYNEQFF.

This clonotype has more than one count but fewer than ten. This sequence joins TRBV20-1 and TRBJ2-5; D uncertain. The V end was cut by 3 bases, the J end by 7 bases, with 15 bases between. The CDR3 length is 13 residues. Germline V gene data show CDR1 as DFQATT and CDR2 as SNEGSKA (reference sequence). In nucleotides, the CDR3 is TGCAGTGCTAGTTACGCGATAATGGGGACCCAGTACTTC. Its protein is CSASYAIMGTQYF.

This clonotype has more than one count but fewer than ten. The chain uses TRBV11-2 and TRBJ2-5; D may correspond to TRBD1 or TRBD2 (5 bases each). CDR3 length: 15 residues. Germline V lookup: CDR1 SGHAT, CDR2 FQNNGV. Trimming shortened V by 5 bases and J by 4 bases, and 17 bases separated the two germline ends. In nucleotides, the CDR3 is TGTGCCAGCAGCCCGACGGGGACCTACCCAGAGACCCAGTACTTC. Translating gives CASSPTGTYPETQYF.

Only a few counts were recorded for this clonotype. The chain is built from TRBV20-1 and TRBJ2-7; possible D gene TRBD1, 6 bases. Per germline, CDR1 DFQATT and CDR2 SNEGSKA (reference sequence). Trimming cost V 6 bases and J 6 bases, with 18 bases left between them. The CDR3 spans 13 residues. Written as DNA, the CDR3 is TGCAGTGCCCCCAAGGGGGTCGGGCTCGAGCAGTACTTC. This sequence encodes CSAPKGVGLEQYF.

This clonotype was seen a few times. The chain recombines TRBV10-3 with TRBJ2-1, with 8 bases lining up with TRBD2. CDR3 length: 17 amino acids. The trim removed 3 bases at V and 0 bases at J, leaving 7 bases unmatched. Germline loops: CDR1 ENHRY, CDR2 SYGVKD. The CDR3 DNA sequence: TGTGCCATCAGTGATTACCAAAGCGGGAGCTCCTACAATGAGCAGTTCTTC. Encoded protein: CAISDYQSGSSYNEQFF.

This clonotype occurred a few times. The V and J genes are TRBV20-1 and TRBJ2-1; TRBD2 matches 10 bases. The CDR3 is made up of 15 amino acids. Trimming removed 5 bases from V and 0 bases from J; junction bases left unmatched: 4. Germline-derived CDR1 and CDR2 are DFQATT and SNEGSKA (reference sequence). The CDR3 nucleotides are TGCAGTGCTCATAAGCGGGAGGGCTCCTACAATGAGCAGTTCTTC. The encoded protein is CSAHKREGSYNEQFF.

This clonotype was observed a few times. The chain joins TRBV18 to TRBJ2-7; TRBD1 agrees at 10 bases. The CDR3 has 15 residues. V shed 4 bases and J 5 bases; nucleotides not matched to a gene: 8. Germline-derived CDR1 and CDR2 are KGHSH and LQKENI. The CDR3 is CASSHGQGVNNEQYF. The CDR3 coding sequence is TGTGCCAGCTCACACGGACAGGGGGTAAACAACGAGCAGTACTTC.